The present T cell receptor beta chain was sequenced within a study of shared clonotypes between healthy human individuals. Study outcomes and limitations: Non-shared clonotypes had lower generation probabilities than clonotypes shared by all four sorted-subset donors. Clonotype sharing among donors likely depends on sequencing depth.

Of note for this clone: Its antigen is still unknown.

Source study methods: Filtering of immunoSEQ junctional sequences could not match full-length read filtering. Only in-frame clones appear in the TCRdb table, and some are missing; sequencing was by immunoSEQ multiplex PCR. The V and J calls and clone size are taken from that table; D and trimming were inferred from the DNA. Here the sample spans about 2.1 million clones, 80% to 95% being singletons. Per the germline V gene, CDR1 is MGHDK and CDR2 is SYGVNS. The CDR3 spans 9 residues. V was trimmed by 11 bases and J by 5 bases, leaving 5 bases between them. Terminally differentiated effector memory CD45RA+ cells were excluded by CCR7 positive selection of CD45RO-negative cells.

The clonotype was recovered from a man aged 18-30 years in good health. Some clones in this sample may be carry-over from other donors' samples. The J gene is TRBJ2-3, the V gene TRBV25-1; D call uncertain. The sample taken for sequencing was naive CD8+ T cells from PBMCs. This chain's CDR3 is CAPLDTQYF. The CDR3 bases are TGTGCCCCTTTAGATACGCAGTATTTT.